This T cell receptor beta chain originates from a study of blood T cells in healthy people across ages. Then a second PCR, running roughly 7 to 11 cycles, was carried out with a sample-barcoded 5' primer and a J-beta primer mix. Every cDNA molecule bore a tag from a template-switch adaptor containing 12 random nucleotides. TCRdb re-called the 5' RACE reads through MiXCR, storing one row per CDR3 protein. The repertoire has 1.5 million to 1.8 million distinct CDR3 sequences, approximately 39% of them found once; the top ten carry about 4%. Germline CDR1 and CDR2: MNHNY and SVGAGI (reference sequence). There are 15 residues in the CDR3. The junction had 10 bases not matched to a gene; V was cut back by 4 bases and J by 5 bases.

The sample taken for sequencing was blood. The clonotype originates from a woman younger than 30 in good health. The V and J genes are TRBV6-6 and TRBJ2-5; 7 positions agree with TRBD2. The CDR3 DNA sequence: TGTGCCAGCAGTTTCGGGCCCGGGAGGTGGGAGACCCAGTACTTC. Its protein is CASSFGPGRWETQYF.